These 5 T cell receptor beta chains were sequenced from one sample in a study of cytomegalovirus exposure and HLA in healthy donors. The PCR made use of 60 Vbeta and 13 Jbeta primers. Profiled with immunoSEQ multiplex PCR; TCRdb holds only in-frame clones, not every one. The sample shows around 67,000 clones, 75% to 80% of them seen only once. The sequenced sample consisted of PBMCs. These receptors all stem from a man younger than 35 in good health and CMV-seropositive.

The chain uses TRBV4-1 and TRBJ1-5; 9 bases line up with TRBD1. V was pared by 1 base and J by 3 bases, with 4 bases of the junction left unmatched. Germline V gives CDR1 MGHRA, CDR2 YSYEKL. The CDR3 has 16 residues. The CDR3 loop is CASSQGQGVDNQPQHF. The CDR3 DNA reads TGCGCCAGCAGCCAAGGACAGGGGGTGGACAATCAGCCCCAGCATTTT.

This chain joins TRBV29-1 and TRBJ1-2; 7 nucleotides match TRBD1. The V gene end was trimmed by 3 bases and the J gene end by 7 bases; junction bases not matched to a gene: 5. In germline, CDR1 is SQVTM, CDR2 ANQGSEA. This CDR3 has 12 residues. The CDR3 sequence is CSVEYNRGGYTF. In nucleotides, the CDR3 is TGCAGCGTTGAGTATAACAGGGGTGGCTACACCTTC.

CDR3 region: CASRDQLAGGETQYF. The CDR3 region has the DNA TGTGCCAGCAGAGACCAACTAGCGGGGGGTGAGACCCAGTACTTC. The rearrangement uses TRBV2 and TRBJ2-5; 12 bases are a match to TRBD2. The ends lost 6 bases at V and 5 bases at J; junction bases unmatched: 7. This CDR3 has 15 residues. Germline V gives CDR1 SNHLY, CDR2 FYNNEI.

This clone was detected only a few times. The chain joins TRBV29-1 to TRBJ2-1; 7 bases agree with TRBD2. The J segment lost 7 bases and the V segment lost 1 base, leaving 7 bases of the junction unmatched. Germline values: CDR1 SQVTM, CDR2 ANQGSEA. This CDR3 comprises 14 residues. The CDR3 reads CSVEGSGTWNEQFF. In nucleotides, the CDR3 is TGCAGCGTTGAAGGGAGCGGGACTTGGAATGAGCAGTTCTTC.

In this sample, this clone turned up a few times. V and J are TRBV6-1 and TRBJ1-5, with 7 bases aligning to TRBD1. CDR1 is MNHNS, CDR2 SASEGT, per germline. This CDR3 has 14 amino acids. Trimming took 4 bases from V and 4 from J; bases not matched to a gene: 4. In DNA, the CDR3 is TGTGCCAGCAGTGCAGGACAGGAGAATCAGCCCCAGCATTTT. As protein: CASSAGQENQPQHF.